This record concerns one TCR beta chain sequence. These data come from a study of blood T cell repertoires in COVID-19. The CDR3 loop spans 14 amino acids. Per the germline V gene, CDR1 is WSHSY and CDR2 is SAAADI. V lost 3 bases, J lost 4 bases, and 2 bases stayed unmatched. Method: immunoSEQ multiplex PCR; TCRdb's copy keeps in-frame clones and lacks some. The sample carries 240,000 or so clones, more than 85% recorded once. The chain recombines TRBV10-2 with TRBJ1-2; 10 nucleotides align to TRBD1. The sample taken for sequencing was PBMCs or T cells enriched from blood (not recorded which). The sequence was obtained from a man aged 40-49 years who had recovered from COVID-19. The CDR3 sequence is CASSDRDRGYGYTF. The CDR3 nucleotides are TGCGCCAGCAGTGACCGGGACAGGGGCTATGGCTACACCTTC.